These 20 T cell receptor beta chains were sequenced from one sample in a study of blood T cell repertoires in COVID-19. TCRdb's table, derived via immunoSEQ multiplex PCR, lists solely in-frame clones and lacks some. The sample records 200,000 to 250,000 clones, 65% to 85% being singletons. Material: peripheral blood. The receptors originated from a woman in her 30s with COVID-19, enrolled during active disease.

The V and J genes are TRBV10-3 and TRBJ2-2, with 9 bases matching TRBD1. This CDR3 has 15 residues. The J segment lost 3 bases and the V segment lost 3 bases, leaving 2 bases of the junction unmatched. Germline CDR1 reads ENHRY; CDR2 reads SYGVKD. The CDR3 loop reads CAISEDRGDTGELFF. The CDR3 nucleotides read TGTGCCATCAGTGAAGACAGGGGGGACACCGGGGAGCTGTTTTTT.

The chain joins TRBV27 to TRBJ2-2, with 15 nucleotides matching TRBD2. The CDR3 length is 19 residues. The germline CDR1 and CDR2 sequences are MNHEY and SMNVEV (reference sequence). The junction had 8 bases not matched to a gene; V was cut back by 5 bases and J by 1 base. As DNA, the CDR3 is TGTGCCAGCAGTACGGGACTAGCGGGGGGCCTGGGGAACACCGGGGAGCTGTTTTTT. This gives the protein CASSTGLAGGLGNTGELFF.

This clone was picked up one time. V is TRBV30 and J is TRBJ1-1; D might be TRBD1 (5 bases). Germline CDR1 GTSNPN, CDR2 SVGIG (reference sequence). Between the trimmed V and J ends, which lost 4 bases and 2 bases, there was a span of 11 bases. This CDR3 has 13 residues. CDR3 sequence: CAWKMGGNTEAFF. The CDR3 nucleotides are TGTGCCTGGAAAATGGGGGGAAACACTGAAGCTTTCTTT.

V usage is TRBV7-9 and J usage is TRBJ2-7; TRBD1 matches 8 bases. The CDR3 has 15 residues. Germline CDR1 is SEHNR and CDR2 is FQNEAQ (reference sequence). With 2 bases clipped from V and 6 bases from J, the junction kept 9 bases outside the gene matches. In DNA form, the CDR3 reads TGTGCCAGCAGCTTATCAGGGGGCGCTTCGATCGAGCAGTACTTC. This encodes CASSLSGGASIEQYF. The complete variable domain, with remaining parts taken from reference TRBV7-9 and TRBJ2-7, reads DTGVSQNPRHKITKRGQNVTFRCDPISEHNRLYWYRQTLGQGPEFLTYFQNEAQLEKSRLLSDRFSAERPKGSFSTLEIQRTEQGDSAMYLCASSLSGGASIEQYFGPGTRLTVT.

The V call is TRBV10-3, the J call TRBJ2-3; 11 nucleotides match TRBD2. CDR3 length: 18 amino acids. The germline CDR1 and CDR2 sequences are ENHRY and SYGVKD. The V gene end was trimmed by 7 bases and the J gene end by 2 bases; junction bases not matched to a gene: 14. The CDR3 is CAINRDGSGGENTDTQYF. The DNA of the CDR3 is TGTGCCATCAACCGCGATGGTAGCGGGGGGGAAAACACAGATACGCAGTATTTT.

This chain uses TRBV4-3 with TRBJ1-4; TRBD1 aligns across 8 bases. Germline CDR1 LGHNA, CDR2 YSLEER. After removal of 0 bases from V and 8 bases from J, the junction contained 5 bases not matched to a gene. The CDR3 extends over 15 amino acids. For the CDR3, the DNA is TGCGCCAGCAGCCAAGACGGACAGGGCTGGGAAAAACTGTTTTTT. Translated, it gives CASSQDGQGWEKLFF.

This clone was recorded once. V gene TRBV2 combines with J gene TRBJ2-1, with D perhaps matching TRBD2 (6 bases). With 7 bases removed from V and 6 bases from J, the gap between germline ends came to 13 bases. The CDR3 covers 13 residues. Germline V gene data show CDR1 as SNHLY and CDR2 as FYNNEI. The CDR3: CASILGGVNEQFF. The CDR3, as DNA: TGTGCCAGCATTCTGGGCGGGGTCAATGAGCAGTTCTTC.

This clone was found a few times. The rearrangement links TRBV18 to TRBJ1-2, with D perhaps TRBD1 (6 bases). The CDR3 has 15 residues. Germline loops: CDR1 KGHSH, CDR2 LQKENI. V lost 7 bases and J lost 1, with 16 bases in between. In DNA, the CDR3 is TGTGCCAGCTTCACGGACAGTTCCTTTAACTATGGCTACACCTTC. Translation gives CASFTDSSFNYGYTF.

V is TRBV29-1 and J is TRBJ1-1, with D possibly matching TRBD1 (5 bases). The germline CDR1 and CDR2 sequences are SQVTM and ANQGSEA. The CDR3 sequence is 11 residues long. Trimming pared 4 bases from V and 5 bases from J, leaving 8 bases between. The CDR3 reads CSVVRETEAFF. In nucleotides, the CDR3 is TGCAGCGTTGTCAGGGAAACTGAAGCTTTCTTT. Looking up the rest from reference TRBV29-1 and TRBJ1-1 gives the full variable domain: SAVISQKPSRDICQRGTSLTIQCQVDSQVTMMFWYRQQPGQSLTLIATANQGSEATYESGFVIDKFPISRPNLTFSTLTVSNMSPEDSSIYLCSVVRETEAFFGQGTRLTVV.

The rearrangement uses TRBV5-1 and TRBJ2-2; 12 bases line up with TRBD2. Germline CDR1 and CDR2: SGHRS and YFSETQ. This CDR3 contains 14 residues. Trimming cost V 4 bases and J 5 bases; bases outside gene matches: 0. In DNA form, the CDR3 reads TGCGCCAGCAGCGGGACTAGCGGGACCGGGGAGCTGTTTTTT. This encodes CASSGTSGTGELFF. Together with reference TRBV5-1 and TRBJ2-2, the CDR3 gives the full variable domain: KAGVTQTPRYLIKTRGQQVTLSCSPISGHRSVSWYQQTPGQGLQFLFEYFSETQRNKGNFPGRFSGRQFSNSRSEMNVSTLELGDSALYLCASSGTSGTGELFFGEGSRLTVL.

J is TRBJ1-6 and V is TRBV6-4; D perhaps matches TRBD1 (6 bases). The V gene's germline CDR1 is MRHNA and CDR2 SNTAGT. V was cut by 5 bases and J by 8 bases, with 22 bases left in between. This CDR3 has 17 residues. This CDR3 reads CASSPSGQGTGYSPLHF. The DNA of the CDR3 is TGTGCCAGCAGTCCCTCAGGGCAGGGGACGGGTTATTCACCCCTCCACTTT.

The genes are TRBV6-1 and TRBJ1-6; D not resolved. V shed 3 bases and J shed 7 bases, with 10 bases lying between them. This CDR3 has 14 amino acids. Germline assignment: CDR1 MNHNS and CDR2 SASEGT. Here the CDR3 reads CASSEGRSNSPLHF. CDR3 nucleotides: TGTGCCAGCAGTGAGGGGAGAAGCAATTCACCCCTCCACTTT.

The chain links TRBV9 to TRBJ1-2, with 8 bases aligning to TRBD1. The CDR3 length is 15 residues. In germline, CDR1 is SGDLS, CDR2 YYNGEE. The V segment lost 0 bases and the J segment 3 bases; nucleotides outside the gene matches: 4. DNA of the CDR3: TGTGCCAGCAGCGTAGATGCAGGGGGCTACTATGGCTACACCTTC. This translates into CASSVDAGGYYGYTF.

This chain joins TRBV2 and TRBJ1-4; the D gene is possibly TRBD1 (6 bases). CDR3 length: 15 residues. V lost 9 bases, J lost 8 bases, and 22 bases lay in between. Germline CDR1 and CDR2: SNHLY and FYNNEI. The CDR3 region is CARREPGTSEEKLFF. CDR3 nucleotide sequence: TGTGCCAGAAGAGAACCCGGGACATCGGAGGAAAAACTGTTTTTT.

V and J are TRBV19 and TRBJ1-1; D is uncertain. CDR3 size: 13 residues. Germline lookup yields CDR1 LNHDA and CDR2 SQIVND (reference sequence). Trimming removed 8 bases from V and 0 bases from J, with 10 bases in between. In DNA form, the CDR3 reads TGTGCCAGTCGAGTAAAAATGAACACTGAAGCTTTCTTT. Translated: CASRVKMNTEAFF.

The chain joins TRBV27 to TRBJ2-7, with 8 bases matching TRBD1. Per germline, CDR1 MNHEY and CDR2 SMNVEV (reference sequence). CDR3 length equals 14 residues. V shed 2 bases, J shed 1 base, and the junction held 1 base outside the gene matches. The CDR3 DNA reads TGTGCCAGCAGTTTACGGACAGGGTCCTACGAGCAGTACTTC. Its protein is CASSLRTGSYEQYF.

The chain couples TRBV19 to TRBJ2-3, with 7 nucleotides matching TRBD2. CDR3 length: 14 residues. CDR1 LNHDA and CDR2 SQIVND come from the germline V gene (reference sequence). The V and J ends lost 3 bases and 4 bases, in that order; junction bases with no gene match: 4. CDR3 nucleotide sequence: TGTGCCAGTAGTATTTCTGGACTAGCAGATACGCAGTATTTT. As protein: CASSISGLADTQYF.

This sequence joins TRBV5-1 and TRBJ2-7, with 14 bases matching TRBD2. The CDR3 totals 14 residues. J gave up 3 bases and V 7 bases, and 3 bases lay outside the gene matches. Germline lookup yields CDR1 SGHRS and CDR2 YFSETQ. The CDR3 spells CASGTSGSLYEQYF. The DNA of the CDR3 is TGCGCCAGCGGGACTAGCGGGAGCCTCTACGAGCAGTACTTC.

Comment on this clone: Germline and junction disagree at one end, which may indicate a read error. The CDR3 nucleotides are TGTGCCAGCAGCCAAGATCGTATTCCGGGACAGGAACTATTT. Protein product: CASSQDRIPGQELF. The genes are TRBV14 and TRBJ1-1; 8 nucleotides align to TRBD1. The germline V gene has CDR1 SGHDN and CDR2 FVKESK. This CDR3 region has 14 residues.

This chain connects TRBV4-1 to TRBJ2-3; 13 nucleotides line up with TRBD2. With 2 bases clipped from V and 3 bases from J, the junction kept 5 bases outside the gene matches. Germline assignment: CDR1 MGHRA and CDR2 YSYEKL. The CDR3 covers 17 residues. Here the CDR3 DNA reads TGCGCCAGCAGCCAACTAAGGACTAGCGGGGGAACAGATACGCAGTATTTT. Translated, it gives CASSQLRTSGGTDTQYF.